Presented here are 8 T cell receptor beta chains from one specimen sequenced in a study of T cells in Graves' hyperthyroidism and ophthalmopathy (dated by TCRdb to 2018 to 2020). Libraries were built with multiplex PCR. The listed sequencing device is Illumina HiSeq 2000. The TCR beta CDR3 regions were amplified from the RNA transcripts. For the first round of RT-PCR on the TCR CDR3, the HTBI primer set was used together with the Qiagen OneStep RT-PCR kit. The raw public reads went through TCRdb reprocessing: fastp at Q25, MiXCR clone calling, in-frame beta chains kept. Each CDR3 protein gets just one entry, which takes the most common genes and DNA from the rows behind it. Present in this sample are about 250,000 distinct CDR3 sequences, over 20% of which were seen just once. Roughly 60% of the sample lies in the top ten. Source material: blood. These receptors were collected from a man younger than 40 with Graves' ophthalmopathy.

The V gene is TRBV20-1, the J gene TRBJ1-5; 8 positions match TRBD1. V was clipped by 5 bases and J by 2 bases; unmatched bases: 8. CDR3 length: 15 residues. The germline V gene encodes CDR1 DFQATT and CDR2 SNEGSKA (reference sequence). CDR3 DNA: TGCAGTGCTGGAGGAATGGGACAGGGCAATCAGCCCCAGCATTTT. Its translation: CSAGGMGQGNQPQHF.

The rearrangement joins TRBV12-5 to TRBJ1-1; possibly TRBD1 for D (6 bases). The CDR3 extends over 11 amino acids. The germline V gene has CDR1 LGHNT and CDR2 FRNRAP. The V gene lost 11 bases and the J gene lost 14 bases, with 21 bases spanning the gap. Here the CDR3 DNA reads TGTGCTGCTGAGGGGGGGATTGGGGAATTCTTT. Its translation: CAAEGGIGEFF.

As for this clonotype: This may stem from a read error, because a much larger clone lies one nucleotide away. The V call is TRBV5-1, the J call TRBJ1-4; a possible D gene is TRBD1 (6 bases). The CDR3 loop spans 15 amino acids. Between the trimmed V and J ends, which lost 3 bases and 10 bases, there was a span of 19 bases. In germline, CDR1 is SGHRS, CDR2 YFSETQ. The CDR3 DNA reads TGCGCCAGCAGCTCCCAATTGGGGGGCGATGGAAAACTGTTTTTT. Amino acid sequence: CASSSQLGGDGKLFF.

This clonotype was found many times. The rearrangement uses TRBV2 and TRBJ2-7; D uncertain. This CDR3 has 13 amino acids. Germline V lookup: CDR1 SNHLY, CDR2 FYNNEI. V lost 9 bases and J 5 bases, leaving 17 bases between the germline ends. The CDR3 here is CASERTTWNEQYF. CDR3 nucleotide sequence: TGTGCCAGTGAAAGAACTACCTGGAACGAGCAGTACTTC. The whole variable domain, filled in from reference TRBV2 and TRBJ2-7, reads EPEVTQTPSHQVTQMGQEVILRCVPISNHLYFYWYRQILGQKVEFLVSFYNNEISEKSEIFDDQFSVERPDGSNFTLKIRSTKLEDSAMYFCASERTTWNEQYFGPGTRLTVT.

This clonotype was seen ten or more times. This chain links TRBV5-1 with TRBJ2-3; D is ambiguous. V lost 4 bases and J 0 bases, leaving 15 bases between the germline ends. Looked up from germline, CDR1 is SGHRS and CDR2 is YFSETQ. The CDR3 contains 16 residues. This CDR3 is CASSERRVGSTDTQYF. CDR3 bases: TGCGCCAGCAGCGAAAGAAGAGTAGGTAGCACAGATACGCAGTATTTT.

The chain is built from TRBV7-8 and TRBJ2-7; 13 bases are a match to TRBD2. Germline CDR1 SGHVS, CDR2 FQNEAQ. There are 14 residues in the CDR3. Unmatched junction bases numbered 3, after V lost 8 bases and J lost 2 bases. The CDR3 is CASVGLAGAYEQYF. CDR3 sequence (DNA): TGTGCCAGCGTAGGACTAGCGGGGGCCTACGAGCAGTACTTC.

This clonotype has a handful of counts. J is TRBJ2-1 and V is TRBV12-3 or TRBV12-4; the match to TRBD2 covers 11 bases. V gave up 7 bases and J gave up 1 base; unmatched junction bases: 9. The CDR3 runs to 17 residues. The CDR3 coding sequence is TGTGCCAGCATGTTTCTGGCTAGCGGGAGGTCCTACAATGAGCAGTTCTTC. Translated, it gives CASMFLASGRSYNEQFF.

V gene TRBV7-2 combines with J gene TRBJ1-5; 7 nucleotides match TRBD1. With V trimmed by 1 base and J by 6 bases, 3 bases remained unmatched. Germline V CDR1 and CDR2: SGHTA, FQGNSA. The CDR3 totals 14 residues. CDR3 sequence: CASSLGQGSQPQHF. The CDR3 DNA follows: TGTGCCAGCAGCTTAGGACAGGGCTCTCAGCCCCAGCATTTT.